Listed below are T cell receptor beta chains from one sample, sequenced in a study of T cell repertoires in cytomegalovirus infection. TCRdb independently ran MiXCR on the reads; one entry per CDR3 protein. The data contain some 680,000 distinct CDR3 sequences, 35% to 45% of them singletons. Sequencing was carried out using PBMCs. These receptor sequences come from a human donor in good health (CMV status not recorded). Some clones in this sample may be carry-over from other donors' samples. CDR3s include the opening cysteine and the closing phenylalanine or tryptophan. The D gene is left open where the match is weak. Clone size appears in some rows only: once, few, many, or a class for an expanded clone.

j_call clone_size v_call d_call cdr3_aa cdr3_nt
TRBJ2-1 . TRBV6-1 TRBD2 CASSRTVLAANNEQFF TGTGCCAGCAGCCGCACGGTGCTAGCGGCGAACAATGAGCAGTTCTTC
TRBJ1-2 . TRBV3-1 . CASSQDPTNYGYTF TGTGCCAGCAGCCAAGATCCCACGAACTATGGCTACACCTTC
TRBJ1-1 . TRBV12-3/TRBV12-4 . CASRRLENGEAFF TGTGCCAGCAGAAGGCTCGAGAATGGGGAAGCTTTCTTT
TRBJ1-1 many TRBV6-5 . CASSYGGVLRVLTEAFF TGTGCCAGCAGTTACGGCGGGGTTCTCCGGGTGTTGACTGAAGCTTTCTTT
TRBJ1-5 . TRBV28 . CASSFSAFNQPQHF TGTGCCAGCAGTTTTTCGGCATTCAATCAGCCCCAGCATTTT
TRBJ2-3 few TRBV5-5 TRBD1 CASSSKGSGTGGGSTDTQYF TGTGCCAGCAGCTCTAAGGGGTCCGGGACAGGGGGCGGCAGCACAGATACGCAGTATTTT
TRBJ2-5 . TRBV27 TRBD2 CASSPIAGGRRETQYF TGTGCCAGCAGTCCGATAGCGGGAGGGCGCCGAGAGACCCAGTACTTC
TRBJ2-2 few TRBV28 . CASRGYGELFF TGTGCCAGCAGGGGTTACGGGGAGCTGTTTTTT
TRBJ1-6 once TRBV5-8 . CASSLANQKTYNSPRHF TGTGCCAGCAGCTTGGCTAATCAGAAGACCTATAATTCACCCCGCCACTTT
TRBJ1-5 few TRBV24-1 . CATSDDGNQPQHF TGTGCCACCAGCGACGACGGGAATCAGCCCCAGCATTTT
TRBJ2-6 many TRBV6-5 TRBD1 CASSYTGQGRSGANVLTF TGTGCCAGCAGTTACACTGGACAGGGCCGCTCTGGGGCCAACGTCCTGACTTTC
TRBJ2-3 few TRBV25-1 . CASSESLAGSDTQYF TGTGCCAGCAGTGAATCGTTGGCAGGGAGTGATACGCAGTATTTT
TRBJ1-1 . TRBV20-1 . CSAPVAGTEAFF TGCAGTGCCCCGGTAGCGGGGACTGAAGCTTTCTTT
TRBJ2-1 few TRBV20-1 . CSGSRIASSYNEQFF TGCAGTGGATCACGGATCGCGAGCTCCTACAATGAGCAGTTCTTC
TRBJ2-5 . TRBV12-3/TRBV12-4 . CASSFEALEVETQYF TGTGCCAGCAGTTTTGAGGCACTCGAAGTCGAGACCCAGTACTTC
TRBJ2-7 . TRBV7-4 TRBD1 CASSWTGVDYEQYF TGTGCCAGCAGCTGGACAGGGGTAGACTACGAGCAGTACTTC
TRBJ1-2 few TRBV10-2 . CASSESMALQGYTF TGCGCCAGCAGTGAGTCGATGGCACTCCAGGGCTACACCTTC
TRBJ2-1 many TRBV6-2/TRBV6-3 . CASSYSQSSYNEQFF TGTGCCAGCAGTTACTCACAAAGCTCCTACAATGAGCAGTTCTTC
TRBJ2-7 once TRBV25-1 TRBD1 CASSETGQDLYERYF TGTGCCAGCAGTGAAACAGGACAGGACCTCTACGAGCGGTACTTC
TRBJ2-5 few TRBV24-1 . CATSPGGLGTQYF TGTGCCACCAGTCCTGGGGGGCTCGGGACCCAGTACTTC
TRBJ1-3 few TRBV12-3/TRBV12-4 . CASSSHSTGIGNTIYF TGTGCCAGCAGTTCCCACTCTACAGGAATCGGAAACACCATATATTTT
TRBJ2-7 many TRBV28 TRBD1 CASSLWARGREQYF TGTGCCAGCAGTTTATGGGCCAGGGGGCGCGAGCAGTACTTC
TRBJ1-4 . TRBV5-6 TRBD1 CASSLRGPATNEKLFF TGTGCCAGCAGCCTGAGGGGGCCTGCAACTAATGAAAAACTGTTTTTT
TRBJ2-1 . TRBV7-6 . CARSGRPYKEQFF TGTGCCAGGAGCGGAAGGCCCTACAAGGAGCAGTTCTTC
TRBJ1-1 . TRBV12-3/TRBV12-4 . CASTTPPREAFF TGTGCCAGCACCACCCCTCCCCGTGAAGCTTTCTTT
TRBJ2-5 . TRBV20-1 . CSARGSRAGEETQYF TGCAGTGCTAGGGGGTCTAGGGCAGGAGAAGAGACCCAGTACTTC
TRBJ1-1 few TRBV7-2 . CASSPQGFGAFF TGTGCCAGCAGCCCGCAGGGATTTGGAGCTTTCTTT
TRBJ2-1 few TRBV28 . CASSPGGGDEQFF TGTGCCAGCAGCCCTGGGGGGGGCGATGAGCAGTTCTTC
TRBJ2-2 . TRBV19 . CASSPRGRSLNTGELFF TGTGCCAGTAGTCCCCGGGGCAGATCGTTGAACACCGGGGAGCTGTTTTTT
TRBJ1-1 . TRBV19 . CASSIDTALPNTEAFF TGTGCCAGTAGTATAGATACGGCACTACCGAACACTGAAGCTTTCTTT
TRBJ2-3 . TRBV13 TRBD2 CASSSPGLAGVGDTQYF TGTGCCAGCAGCTCTCCGGGACTAGCGGGGGTAGGGGATACGCAGTATTTT
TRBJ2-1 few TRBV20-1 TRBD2 CSSGGATSDYNEQFF TGCAGTTCGGGGGGGGCGACCTCCGACTACAATGAGCAGTTCTTC
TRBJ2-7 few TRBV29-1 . CSIRNYEQYF TGCAGCATCCGAAACTACGAGCAGTACTTC
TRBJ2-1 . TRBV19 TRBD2 CASSINEAGGSYNEQFF TGTGCCAGTAGTATCAACGAGGCGGGAGGATCCTACAATGAGCAGTTCTTC
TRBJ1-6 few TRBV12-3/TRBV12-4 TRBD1 CASSSGTGDSPLHF TGTGCCAGCAGTTCCGGGACAGGGGATTCACCCCTCCACTTT
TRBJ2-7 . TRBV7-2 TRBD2 CASSSRTSGSNEQYF TGTGCCAGCAGCTCTAGGACTAGCGGGAGTAATGAGCAGTACTTC
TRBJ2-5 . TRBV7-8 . CASSLGSEGGTQYF TGTGCCAGCAGCTTAGGAAGTGAAGGGGGTACCCAGTACTTC
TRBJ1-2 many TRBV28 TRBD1 CASSLLTGGYGYTF TGTGCCAGCAGTTTATTGACAGGGGGCTATGGCTACACCTTC
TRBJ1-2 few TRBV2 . CASMFSILTYYGYTF TGTGCCAGCATGTTCTCGATACTCACCTACTATGGCTACACCTTC
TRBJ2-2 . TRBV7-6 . CASSLRGLTGELFF TGTGCCAGCAGCTTACGAGGGCTCACCGGGGAGCTGTTTTTT
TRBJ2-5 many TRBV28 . CASSAEIMETQYF TGTGCCAGCAGTGCGGAAATAATGGAGACCCAGTACTTC
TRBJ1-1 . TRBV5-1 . CASSILSGLNTEAFF TGCGCCAGCAGTATCTTATCAGGGTTGAACACTGAAGCTTTCTTT